Listed below are T cell receptor beta chains from one sample, sequenced in a study of regulatory T cells in long-lasting Graves disease. TCRdb re-analysed the multiplex PCR reads in MiXCR, keeping a single row per CDR3 protein. The sample lists 650,000 to 700,000 distinct CDR3 sequences, about 30% occurring once. Sample: peripheral blood mononuclear cells (PBMCs), taken when the disease was refractory, from a patient treated with antithyroid drugs. These receptors came from a female donor with Graves disease. The CDR3 runs from the conserved cysteine through the conserved F or W. The D gene is left open where the match is weak. Clone size appears in some rows only: once, few, many, or a class for an expanded clone.

v_gene	d_gene	abundance	j_gene	CDR3nt	CDR3aa
TRBV3-1	NA	NA	TRBJ2-7	TGTGCCAGCAGCCAAGAAATTGGCGGGCGGGGTAATAACGAGCAGTACTTC	CASSQEIGGRGNNEQYF
TRBV6-1	NA	NA	TRBJ2-4	TGTGCCAGCCGCGGGGAGGCTATTCAGTACTTC	CASRGEAIQYF
TRBV11-2	TRBD2	many	TRBJ2-5	TGTGCCAGCAGCTTAGTGGCGGGAGTAGAGACCCAGTACTTC	CASSLVAGVETQYF
TRBV5-1	NA	NA	TRBJ1-1	TGCGCCAGCAGCTTAGTCAACGGGGGGACTGAAGCTTTCTTT	CASSLVNGGTEAFF
TRBV19	TRBD1	once	TRBJ1-5	TGTGCCAGTAGTCCCTGGACAGGGGACGGCAATCAGCCCCAGCATTTT	CASSPWTGDGNQPQHF
TRBV12-3/TRBV12-4	TRBD1	NA	TRBJ2-7	TGTGCCAGCAGTGACGTGGCAGGGGGAGACGAGCAGTACTTC	CASSDVAGGDEQYF
TRBV5-4	NA	many	TRBJ2-5	TGTGCCAGCAGCCAGCGGCAGATCGGAGAGACCCAGTACTTC	CASSQRQIGETQYF
TRBV28	NA	many	TRBJ1-2	TGTGCCAGCAGTGAAACCGGGACTCAGGGTAACTATGGCTACACCTTC	CASSETGTQGNYGYTF
TRBV29-1	NA	few	TRBJ2-6	TGCAGCGTTGGGACAGAAACTTACTCTGGGGCCAACGTCCTGACTTTC	CSVGTETYSGANVLTF
TRBV3-1	NA	NA	TRBJ2-5	TGTGCCAGCAGCCAAGCGTCACCTCAAGAGACCCAGTACTTC	CASSQASPQETQYF
TRBV29-1	NA	NA	TRBJ1-6	TGCAGCGCCGTAGGGCCCCTCCACTTT	CSAVGPLHF
TRBV7-8	NA	once	TRBJ1-2	TGTGCCAGCAGCTTAGTTCTCGGAACAACTACCGTCGGCTACACCTTC	CASSLVLGTTTVGYTF
TRBV12-3/TRBV12-4	NA	NA	TRBJ2-1	TGTGCCAGCAGTTTAGCGAACAGGGGGAGGGATGAGCAGTTCTTC	CASSLANRGRDEQFF
TRBV29-1	NA	NA	TRBJ1-2	TGCAGCGTTGAATCCTCCAGGGTCCACACCTTC	CSVESSRVHTF
TRBV20-1	TRBD2	NA	TRBJ2-2	TGCAGTGCTTTCGGACTAGCGGGAGCCCCCGGGGAGCTGTTTTTT	CSAFGLAGAPGELFF
TRBV5-1	TRBD1	few	TRBJ1-1	TGCGCCAGCAGCTTGGGGACAGGGTCGCGAGTTGAAGCTTTCTTT	CASSLGTGSRVEAFF
TRBV6-5	TRBD1	NA	TRBJ2-7	TGTGCCAGCAGTTCCGGGACAGGGGTTCAGTACGAGCAGTACTTC	CASSSGTGVQYEQYF
TRBV12-3/TRBV12-4	NA	few	TRBJ2-7	TGTGCCAGCAGTTTTCAACAGGCAGGGCTTGATGAGCAGTACTTC	CASSFQQAGLDEQYF
TRBV10-2	NA	few	TRBJ1-4	TGCGCCAGCAGAGACAAGGCAACTAATGAAAAACTGTTTTTT	CASRDKATNEKLFF
TRBV28	NA	NA	TRBJ1-5	TGTGCCAGCAGTTTATATCGAAGCAATCAGCCCCAGCATTTT	CASSLYRSNQPQHF
TRBV12-3/TRBV12-4	TRBD2	NA	TRBJ2-3	TGTGCCAGCAGCCGGACTAGCGGGACGCACCATACGCAGTATTTT	CASSRTSGTHHTQYF
TRBV12-3/TRBV12-4	NA	few	TRBJ1-5	TGTGCCAGCAGTTTAGGCAGGCGTCAGCCCCAGCATTTT	CASSLGRRQPQHF
TRBV27	NA	few	TRBJ2-7	TGTGCCAGCAGTGCCGGACAGAGCTCCTACGAGCAGTACTTC	CASSAGQSSYEQYF
TRBV2	NA	many	TRBJ2-5	TGTGCCAGCAGTGTGGAGAACCGGGACTCCGAGACCCAGTACTTC	CASSVENRDSETQYF
TRBV29-1	NA	NA	TRBJ2-6	TGCAGCCCCTGGGACGGTTTCTCTGGGGCCAACGTCCTGACTTTC	CSPWDGFSGANVLTF
TRBV6-1	NA	NA	TRBJ1-4	TGTGCCAGCAGTGAAGGCGCCACTCGACTGTTTTTT	CASSEGATRLFF
TRBV20-1	NA	NA	TRBJ2-4	TGCAGTGCTAGGGCCAGCTCGACCAAAAACATTCAGTACTTC	CSARASSTKNIQYF
TRBV20-1	NA	few	TRBJ2-7	TGCAGTGCTACCCTAGCTTACTCCTACGAGCAGTACTTC	CSATLAYSYEQYF
TRBV6-1	NA	NA	TRBJ2-7	TGTGCCAGCAGAAAGGCGAGGCCCAGCTCCTACGAGCAGTACTTC	CASRKARPSSYEQYF
TRBV30	TRBD2	NA	TRBJ2-7	TGTGCCTGGAGTGGGGGACTAGCGGGAGACTACGAGCAGTACTTC	CAWSGGLAGDYEQYF
TRBV6-2/TRBV6-3	NA	NA	TRBJ1-2	TGTGCCAGCAGTTACCGGGTCGTGCGGGGGATGAACTATGGCTACACCTTC	CASSYRVVRGMNYGYTF
TRBV20-1	TRBD2	NA	TRBJ2-7	TGCAGTGCAACCCCCCGGGAGGGAGTTCTCTACGAGCAGTACTTC	CSATPREGVLYEQYF
TRBV10-3	NA	many	TRBJ1-2	TGTGCCATCAGTGGGACAGCGGATGGCTACACCTTC	CAISGTADGYTF
TRBV7-9	TRBD2	NA	TRBJ2-2	TGTGCCAGCATCCGAGGTGGGGGGGTCCCCCGAAACACCGGGGAGCTGTTTTTT	CASIRGGGVPRNTGELFF
TRBV24-1	NA	NA	TRBJ1-4	TGTGCCACCAGTGATCCAGGGGCCTTTAATGAAAAACTGTTTTTT	CATSDPGAFNEKLFF
TRBV29-1	TRBD1	NA	TRBJ1-1	TGCAGCGTTCTGGACAGGGGGTCGAACACTGAAGCTTTCTTT	CSVLDRGSNTEAFF
TRBV19	NA	few	TRBJ1-1	TGTGCCAGTAGTAAAACCGGGGTGCCGAACACTGAAGCTTTCTTT	CASSKTGVPNTEAFF
TRBV28	NA	many	TRBJ1-5	TGTGCCAGCAGTCGATCGACAGGTTGGCGGGAGATAGGCAATCAGCCCCAGCATTTT	CASSRSTGWREIGNQPQHF
TRBV6-2/TRBV6-3	NA	NA	TRBJ1-1	TGTGCCATCCAGGCCCTTTTGAACACTGAAGCTTTCTTT	CAIQALLNTEAFF
TRBV28	TRBD1	many	TRBJ1-5	TGTGCCAGCAGTCCCCCGGGACAGAGCAATCAGCCCCAGCATTTT	CASSPPGQSNQPQHF
TRBV20-1	NA	few	TRBJ1-1	TGCAGTGCTAGAGAGCCAGAATTCACTGAAGCTTTCTTT	CSAREPEFTEAFF
TRBV7-9	NA	few	TRBJ1-1	TGTGCCAGCAGCTTAGTCGTGAGGAGTGAAGCTTTCTTT	CASSLVVRSEAFF
TRBV20-1	TRBD2	few	TRBJ2-5	TGCAGTGCTAGAGGACTAGCGGGAGGGCCTAAAGAGACCCAGTACTTC	CSARGLAGGPKETQYF
TRBV20-1	TRBD2	few	TRBJ2-7	TGCAGTGCTGGGGGGGACGGAGCCTTAACCTACGAGCAGTACTTC	CSAGGDGALTYEQYF
TRBV6-5	TRBD2	NA	TRBJ2-1	TGTGCCAGCAGTTACTCGTCCGGGAGGGTCGCCTACAATGAGCAGTTCTTC	CASSYSSGRVAYNEQFF
TRBV12-3/TRBV12-4	NA	NA	TRBJ1-6	TGTGCCAGCAGTTTAAGTGAGGTTTCACCCCTCCACTTT	CASSLSEVSPLHF
TRBV24-1	NA	few	TRBJ1-6	TGTGCCACCAGCGCAGGACTCGAGAATTCACCCCTCCACTTT	CATSAGLENSPLHF
TRBV19	NA	NA	TRBJ1-5	TGTGCCAGTCACGGTAGGGATCAGCCCCAGCATTTT	CASHGRDQPQHF
TRBV2	NA	many	TRBJ1-1	TGTGCCAGCAGTTGGTTGGGGGACACTGAAGCTTTCTTT	CASSWLGDTEAFF
TRBV20-1	NA	NA	TRBJ1-3	TGCAGTGCTAGAGAGGATTACTCTGGAAACACCATATATTTT	CSAREDYSGNTIYF
TRBV27	TRBD1	few	TRBJ1-1	TGTGCCAGCCAGATGGAGGGGGCGCTTAACACTGAAGCTTTCTTT	CASQMEGALNTEAFF
TRBV28	TRBD1	few	TRBJ2-6	TGTGCCAGCAGACGGACAGGGACCTCTGGGGCCAACGTCCTGACTTTC	CASRRTGTSGANVLTF
TRBV9	NA	few	TRBJ1-5	TGTGCCAGCAGCGTAGGGACAGTTGATCAGCCCCAGCATTTT	CASSVGTVDQPQHF
TRBV20-1	TRBD2	few	TRBJ2-5	TGCAGTGCTAGGGGACCGGGGGGACAAGAGACCCAGTACTTC	CSARGPGGQETQYF
TRBV19	NA	NA	TRBJ1-5	TGTGCCAGTAGGGAACAGGGCAAGGGCAATCAGCCCCAGCATTTT	CASREQGKGNQPQHF
TRBV29-1	NA	NA	TRBJ2-5	TGCAGCGTATGCGTCAACTATCAAGAGACCCAGTACTTC	CSVCVNYQETQYF
TRBV7-9	NA	few	TRBJ2-7	TGTGCCAGCAGCACCCTGGGGGGGCCGTACGAGCAGTACTTC	CASSTLGGPYEQYF